In its sample, the clone carrying this TCR beta chain was seen a few times. The antigen is unknown. The data were taken from a study of response to subunit inactivated influenza vaccine. Germline trimming cut 0 bases from V and 3 bases from J; bases unmatched to any gene: 8. Per the germline V gene, CDR1 is DFQATT and CDR2 is SNEGSKA (reference sequence). This CDR3 has 18 residues. General observations from the study: Only a handful of new T cells, the authors suggested, are recruited with each seasonal influenza vaccination.

TCRdb reprocessed the RT-PCR reads via MiXCR and lists one record per CDR3 protein. Of 700,000 to 800,000 distinct CDR3 sequences in the sample, approximately 17% were seen once. Sequencing used PBMCs from blood, obtained less than 6 days after vaccination. The chain carries TRBV20-1 and TRBJ2-1; 13 bases fit TRBD2. The TCR originated in a man aged 45-60 years who received an inactivated influenza vaccine. The CDR3 bases are TGCAGTGCTAGAGATCTGCTACTAGCGGGAGGGATCTACAATGAGCAGTTCTTC. It is translated as CSARDLLLAGGIYNEQFF.